A selection of T cell receptor beta chains follows, all from one sample in a study of OX40 agonist ivuxolimab in advanced cancers. TCRdb's copy holds only in-frame clones and misses some; the assay was immunoSEQ multiplex PCR. The table shows roughly 93,000 clones, with around 90% occurring only once. The specimen was CD4+ or CD8+ T cells sorted from blood, collected in a trial of the OX40 agonist ivuxolimab. The receptors derive from an adult with an advanced solid tumor such as melanoma, head and neck, liver or kidney cancer. Each CDR3 is given with its conserved first and last residue. Fields, in order: clone size, J gene, V gene, D gene, CDR3 DNA, CDR3 protein. The D gene is left open where the match is weak. Some rows have no size entry. The others give once, few or many, or a class for an expanded clone.

-	TRBJ1-2	TRBV10-3	TRBD1	TGTGCCATCAAAGCAAGGACAGGGGACCAGGAACTCTATGGCTACACCTTC	CAIKARTGDQELYGYTF
-	TRBJ1-4	TRBV29-1	-	TGCAGCATTAGGAGCGGCGGGAGTCAGGATGAAAAACTGTTTTTT	CSIRSGGSQDEKLFF
-	TRBJ2-1	TRBV25-1	TRBD1	TGTGCCAGCAGTGAACGGACAGGGGGCATAGGGAATGAGCAGTTCTTC	CASSERTGGIGNEQFF
-	TRBJ2-7	TRBV29-1	-	TGCAGCGTTGCGGAGTACGAGCAGTACTTC	CSVAEYEQYF
-	TRBJ1-2	TRBV7-2	TRBD1	TGTGCCAGCAGCTACTTCGGGACAGGGGATGGCTACACCTTC	CASSYFGTGDGYTF
once	TRBJ2-2	TRBV7-3	-	TGTGCCAGCAGCCTCCGCTCGACCCAATCCGGGGAGCTGTTTTTT	CASSLRSTQSGELFF
once	TRBJ2-5	TRBV30	-	TGTGCCTGGATAGGGGGTCAAGAGACCCAGTACTTC	CAWIGGQETQYF
-	TRBJ2-3	TRBV4-3	TRBD2	TGCGCCAGCAGCCAAACTAGCGGGTCGGTAGATACGCAGTATTTT	CASSQTSGSVDTQYF
-	TRBJ1-3	TRBV5-4	-	TGTGCCAGCAGCCCAGGTGACGGGCCTGGAAACACCATATATTTT	CASSPGDGPGNTIYF
-	TRBJ2-3	TRBV19	-	TGTGCCAGTACAGGGGTATTATCAGATACGCAGTATTTT	CASTGVLSDTQYF
-	TRBJ2-2	TRBV5-1	-	TGCGCCAGCAGCTTGGGCCAACACACCGGGGAGCTGTTTTTT	CASSLGQHTGELFF
-	TRBJ2-5	TRBV2	-	TGTGCCAGCAGTGCTGGCGGCTCTACTGAGGAGCAGTACTTC	CASSAGGSTEEQYF
-	TRBJ2-5	TRBV19	-	TGTGCCAGTAGTATTGGGGGATTCGAGACCCAGTACTTC	CASSIGGFETQYF
-	TRBJ2-3	TRBV7-3	TRBD1	TGTGCCAGCAGCTTCACAGGGGGCACAGATACGCAGTATTTT	CASSFTGGTDTQYF
-	TRBJ1-2	TRBV4-2	-	TGTGCCAGCAGCCAAGTTGTCCCTTTCCCAGCTAACTATGGCTACACCTTC	CASSQVVPFPANYGYTF
-	TRBJ1-2	TRBV2	TRBD1	TGTGCCAGCAGAAGACAGGGTTATGGCTACACCTTC	CASRRQGYGYTF
-	TRBJ2-5	TRBV11-2	-	TGTGCCAGCCGGGACTCCCAAGAGACCCAGTACTTC	CASRDSQETQYF
-	TRBJ2-7	TRBV30	-	TGTGCCTGGAGTAAGGCTAGTGGACCCTACGAGCAGTACTTC	CAWSKASGPYEQYF
-	TRBJ2-1	TRBV7-6	TRBD1	TGTGCCAGCAGCTTAATGACAGGGGGCAATGAGCAGTTCTTC	CASSLMTGGNEQFF
-	TRBJ2-7	TRBV6-6	TRBD2	TGTGCCAGCAGTTCCATTTGGGCGGGAGCTGACGAGCAGTACTTC	CASSSIWAGADEQYF
few	TRBJ2-2	TRBV7-7	TRBD1	TGTGCTAGCAGCGACAGGGGTAGCACCGGGGAGCTGTTTTTT	CASSDRGSTGELFF
-	TRBJ2-1	TRBV6-5	TRBD2	TGTGCCAGCAGGCAGGCGGGGAGGGATGAGCAGTTCTTC	CASRQAGRDEQFF
-	TRBJ2-7	TRBV7-8	-	TGTGCCAGCAGCTTAGCGCTTGGGGGTCACGAGCAGTACTTC	CASSLALGGHEQYF
-	TRBJ1-1	TRBV28	-	TGTGCCAGCAGTTTATTCGACAGAAACACTGAAGCTTTCTTT	CASSLFDRNTEAFF
-	TRBJ2-5	TRBV5-1	-	TGCGCCAGCAGCTCAGACACCCAAGAGACCCAGTACTTC	CASSSDTQETQYF
-	TRBJ2-3	TRBV30	-	TGTGCCTGGACGTCCTTACTCGGCACAGATACGCAGTATTTT	CAWTSLLGTDTQYF
once	TRBJ1-3	TRBV5-8	-	TGTGCCAGCAGCTTAAGGCAGGGCAACACCATATATTTT	CASSLRQGNTIYF
-	TRBJ1-6	TRBV27	TRBD1	TGTGCCAGCGGCCTCGGGACAGGGAGTAATTCACCCCTCCACTTT	CASGLGTGSNSPLHF
once	TRBJ1-5	TRBV10-3	TRBD1	TGTGCCATCAGTGCCGGGACAGGGGGGAATCAGCCCCAGCATTTT	CAISAGTGGNQPQHF
-	TRBJ1-5	TRBV5-4	-	TGTGCCAGCAGCGTTGGAGGGGGCAATCAGCCCCAGCATTTT	CASSVGGGNQPQHF
-	TRBJ2-2	TRBV6-1	TRBD1	TGTGCCAGCAGTGAGGACAGGGGGCCCGGGGAGCTGTTTTTT	CASSEDRGPGELFF
-	TRBJ1-2	TRBV28	-	TGTGCCAGCACGGACAGCCCCTATGGCTACACCTTC	CASTDSPYGYTF
-	TRBJ2-3	TRBV6-1	-	TGTGCCAGCAGTGAATTACAGGGACAAGATACGCAGTATTTT	CASSELQGQDTQYF
-	TRBJ1-5	TRBV2	-	TGTGCCAGCAGTGAAGGGGCCAGCCCAAATCAGCCCCAGCATTTT	CASSEGASPNQPQHF
-	TRBJ1-3	TRBV28	-	TGTGCCAGCAGTTTATGGGGGACTGGAGGAAACACCATATATTTT	CASSLWGTGGNTIYF
few	TRBJ2-5	TRBV2	-	TGTGCCAGCAGTGAAGCCGGGACCGAGGGGGAGACCCAGTACTTC	CASSEAGTEGETQYF
-	TRBJ2-1	TRBV5-6	TRBD2	TGTGCCAGCAGCCGGACTAGCGGGAGAGGCAATGAGCAGTTCTTC	CASSRTSGRGNEQFF
-	TRBJ2-1	TRBV19	-	TGTGCCAGTAGTAGATCGCAGTTATACCAGGGCAATGAGCAGTTCTTC	CASSRSQLYQGNEQFF
-	TRBJ1-4	TRBV2	-	TGTGCCAGCAGTGGCGATGGGGGGGCTAATGAAAAACTGTTTTTT	CASSGDGGANEKLFF
-	TRBJ2-5	TRBV11-2	TRBD2	TGTGCCAGCAGCTTTGGACTAGCGGGAGTACAAGAGACCCAGTACTTC	CASSFGLAGVQETQYF
-	TRBJ2-3	TRBV4-3	TRBD2	TGCGCCAGCAGCCAAGATAAGCGGGAGACAGATACGCAGTATTTT	CASSQDKRETDTQYF
-	TRBJ2-3	TRBV7-2	TRBD1	TGTGCCAGCAGCTTACATAGACAGGGCAGCACAGATACGCAGTATTTT	CASSLHRQGSTDTQYF
-	TRBJ2-7	TRBV7-2	-	TGTGCCAGCAGCTTAAGTCCAACAGCTAACTACGAGCAGTACTTC	CASSLSPTANYEQYF
-	TRBJ1-5	TRBV18	TRBD1	TGTGCCAGCTCATCGTGGGGGGGACAGGGGGCACAGAGCAATCAGCCCCAGCATTTT	CASSSWGGQGAQSNQPQHF
-	TRBJ2-1	TRBV5-5	-	TGTGCCAGCGGAGGAGGGGGAGACTACAATGAGCAGTTCTTC	CASGGGGDYNEQFF
-	TRBJ2-5	TRBV2	-	TGTGCCAGCAATCAGCTGACTGCCAAGAGGGAGACCCAGTACTTC	CASNQLTAKRETQYF
-	TRBJ2-5	TRBV28	-	TGTGCCAGCAGCCTAAGAGAGACCCAGTACTTC	CASSLRETQYF
-	TRBJ2-1	TRBV19	-	TGTGCCAGTAGTCAGTACAATGAGCAGTTCTTC	CASSQYNEQFF
-	TRBJ2-2	TRBV6-9	-	TGTGCCAGCAGTTTTATATGGGGGACCGGGGAGCTGTTTTTT	CASSFIWGTGELFF
-	TRBJ2-2	TRBV7-2	-	TGTGCCAGCAGCTTAGAGATCGGGGAGCTGTTTTTT	CASSLEIGELFF
-	TRBJ1-4	TRBV19	-	TGTGCCAGTAGTATAGGTGGCGGACTCAATGAAAAACTGTTTTTT	CASSIGGGLNEKLFF
-	TRBJ2-6	TRBV28	TRBD1	TGTGCCAGCAGCCCCCGGACAGGGAGTACTGGGGCCAACGTCCTGACTTTC	CASSPRTGSTGANVLTF
once	TRBJ2-7	TRBV11-2	-	TGTGCCAGCAGTCCAAAGGCACATGGAGGTGGGGAGCAGTACTTC	CASSPKAHGGGEQYF
-	TRBJ2-6	TRBV6-1	-	TGTGCCAGCAGTGTACAGGGCTCAGGGGCCAACGTCCTGACTTTC	CASSVQGSGANVLTF
once	TRBJ2-7	TRBV30	TRBD1	TGTGCCTGGAGTATAGGACAGGGGCCCTACGAGCAGTACTTC	CAWSIGQGPYEQYF